This TCR beta chain was captured in a study of cytomegalovirus exposure and HLA in healthy donors. Findings and limits, study-wide: In vitro assays verified that a few CMV-associated chains recognized CMV antigens specifically.

Comment on this clone: Antigen specificity is unknown.

The CDR3 runs 14 residues. V shed 10 bases, J shed 5 bases, and the junction held 13 bases outside the gene matches. Per germline, CDR1 SGHNT and CDR2 YENEEA. Both 60 Vbeta primers and 13 Jbeta primers went into the PCR. Sequencing used immunoSEQ multiplex PCR; TCRdb keeps in-frame clones, though not all of them. The sample shows 95,000 to 120,000 clones, around 70% of them seen only once. Sequences were obtained from PBMCs. The rearrangement links TRBV11-3 to TRBJ2-5; 7 bases agree with TRBD1. The receptor's source is a middle-aged woman in good health and CMV-seropositive. CDR3 loop: CATRGEGAVETQYF. CDR3 sequence (DNA): TGTGCCACCAGGGGCGAGGGGGCGGTGGAGACCCAGTACTTC.